The 25 T cell receptor beta chains below were found in one sample sequenced in a study of T cells after yellow fever vaccination. TCRdb re-called the 5' RACE reads with MiXCR, one entry per CDR3 protein. This sample has some 320,000 distinct CDR3 sequences, with 8.5% to 9% found just once. The sample in question was PBMCs, obtained on the day of the first yellow fever vaccination. The receptors here all came from a man between 18 and 29 years old who received the YFV17D yellow fever vaccine.

The chain joins TRBV4-1 to TRBJ2-5; 8 bases line up with TRBD1. J gave up 4 bases and V 4 bases, and 11 bases lay outside the gene matches. Looked up from germline, CDR1 is MGHRA and CDR2 is YSYEKL. This CDR3 contains 16 residues. The CDR3 is CASSPLTGALLETQYF. CDR3 coding DNA: TGCGCCAGCAGCCCTTTGACAGGGGCCCTCCTAGAGACCCAGTACTTC.

This clonotype occurred many times. The genes are TRBV4-1 and TRBJ2-5, with D tentatively TRBD1 or TRBD2 (5 bases each). The germline V gene has CDR1 MGHRA and CDR2 YSYEKL. V lost 1 base to trimming and J lost 1 base, with 13 bases between them. The CDR3 contains 16 residues. The CDR3 bases are TGCGCCAGCAGCCAAGGATTGGGGGAGTTCCAAGAGACCCAGTACTTC. It translates to CASSQGLGEFQETQYF.

This rearrangement joins TRBV7-2 to TRBJ1-5, with no clear D. The CDR3 totals 15 residues. Germline CDR1 is SGHTA and CDR2 is FQGNSA. The V end lost 3 bases, the J end lost 9 bases, and 18 bases lay between the germline ends. The CDR3 nucleotides are TGTGCCAGCAGCTTGCTCAGCGTAGGGTCGTGGCCCCAGCATTTT. Amino acid sequence: CASSLLSVGSWPQHF.

The gene calls are TRBV5-6 and TRBJ1-1; D ambiguous. The V gene lost 1 base and the J gene lost 6 bases, with 10 bases spanning the gap. This CDR3 region has 13 residues. CDR1 and CDR2 (germline): SGHDT, YYEEEE. The CDR3 nucleotides read TGTGCCAGCAGCTTGCTACTAGGCCCTGAAGCTTTCTTT. Protein sequence: CASSLLLGPEAFF.

In its sample, this clonotype was seen a few times. This sequence joins TRBV24-1 and TRBJ2-3, with TRBD1 identical over 8 bases. The length of the CDR3 is 15 residues. The germline gives CDR1 KGHDR, CDR2 SFDVKD. With 5 bases clipped from V and 1 base from J, the junction kept 4 bases outside the gene matches. The CDR3 nucleotides are TGTGCCACCAGTGGTTCGGGACAGGGCACAGATACGCAGTATTTT. Amino acids: CATSGSGQGTDTQYF.

V is TRBV7-9 and J is TRBJ1-2, with D possibly matching TRBD1 (6 bases). Trimming removed 0 bases at V and 7 bases at J, with 12 bases between. The CDR3 runs 14 residues. In germline, CDR1 is SEHNR, CDR2 FQNEAQ (reference sequence). In nucleotides, the CDR3 is TGTGCCAGCAGCTTAGCCTTCACAGGGTTTGGCTACACCTTC. Translation: CASSLAFTGFGYTF.

This clonotype appeared many times. This chain uses TRBV12-3 or TRBV12-4 with TRBJ1-1, with D maybe TRBD1 (6 bases). The ends were cut back, 3 bases at V and 7 bases at J, with 12 bases in the middle. This CDR3 spans 13 amino acids. In DNA form, the CDR3 reads TGTGCCAGCAGTTTTCAACAGGGTGTTGAAGCTTTCTTT. Translating it yields CASSFQQGVEAFF.

This chain joins TRBV20-1 and TRBJ2-1; a weak D match, TRBD1 (8 bases). CDR3 length equals 16 residues. The germline V and J ends were trimmed by 3 bases and 0 bases, with 15 bases remaining between them. Germline V gene data show CDR1 as DFQATT and CDR2 as SNEGSKA (reference sequence). CDR3 sequence (DNA): TGCAGTGCTAGGTGGGGGGGACAGGCCTCCTACAATGAGCAGTTCTTC. Translating it yields CSARWGGQASYNEQFF.

This clonotype was seen ten or more times. J is TRBJ2-1 and V is TRBV6-4; D not resolved. The CDR3 length is 13 residues. Between the trimmed V and J ends, which lost 5 bases and 0 bases, there was a span of 5 bases. Germline V gene lookup returns CDR1 MRHNA and CDR2 SNTAGT. The CDR3 is CASSSHSYNEQFF. The DNA for the CDR3 is TGTGCCAGCAGTAGTCACTCCTACAATGAGCAGTTCTTC.

The J gene is TRBJ2-5, the V gene TRBV7-7, with a weak D call TRBD1 (6 bases). This CDR3 has 13 amino acids. In germline, CDR1 is SSHAT, CDR2 FNYEAQ (reference sequence). Trimming stripped 5 bases from V and 5 bases from J, with 12 bases between. This CDR3 reads CASSQQGLETQYF. DNA for the CDR3: TGTGCCAGCAGCCAACAGGGTCTTGAGACCCAGTACTTC. The variable domain in full, with the rest retrieved from reference TRBV7-7 and TRBJ2-5, is GAGVSQSPRYKVTKRGQDVTLRCDPISSHATLYWYQQALGQGPEFLTYFNYEAQPDKSGLPSDRFSAERPEGSISTLTIQRTEQRDSAMYRCASSQQGLETQYFGPGTRLLVL.

The rearrangement links TRBV5-1 to TRBJ2-6; D may be TRBD1 or TRBD2 (5 bases each). CDR3 length equals 17 residues. The germline gives CDR1 SGHRS, CDR2 YFSETQ. V was trimmed by 4 bases and J by 2 bases, leaving 16 bases between them. CDR3 coding DNA: TGCGCCAGCAGCCCCCAGGGACCAACGGCTGGGGCCAACGTCCTGACTTTC. As protein: CASSPQGPTAGANVLTF.

The V call is TRBV7-2, the J call TRBJ1-2; 7 bases agree with TRBD1. Germline lookup yields CDR1 SGHTA and CDR2 FQGNSA. This CDR3 has 15 amino acids. With V trimmed by 3 bases and J by 7 bases, 11 bases remained unmatched. The CDR3: CASSFSNRGWIGYTF. In DNA, the CDR3 is TGTGCCAGCAGCTTTAGTAACAGGGGATGGATTGGCTACACCTTC.

The V call is TRBV6-5, the J call TRBJ1-4; D possibly corresponds to TRBD1 (5 bases). Trimming took off 4 bases at V and 8 bases at J, with 14 bases between the two ends. From germline, CDR1 is MNHEY and CDR2 SVGAGI. CDR3 length: 14 residues. CDR3 DNA sequence: TGTGCCAGCAGTTTGCGGGGTTCAGGGGAAAAACTGTTTTTT. Encoded protein: CASSLRGSGEKLFF.

This clonotype has a handful of counts. The chain carries TRBV5-6 and TRBJ1-6; no clear D gene. V gave up 6 bases and J gave up 12 bases, with 13 bases separating them. The germline V gene encodes CDR1 SGHDT and CDR2 YYEEEE. The CDR3 extends over 12 amino acids. CDR3 residues: CASTNNWVPLHF. CDR3 coding DNA: TGTGCCAGCACCAACAACTGGGTACCCCTCCACTTT.

This clonotype was seen only a few times. The V call is TRBV7-9, the J call TRBJ2-2; D gene uncertain. Germline V gene data show CDR1 as SEHNR and CDR2 as FQNEAQ (reference sequence). There are 15 residues in the CDR3. V shed 1 base and J shed 2 bases, with 8 bases lying between them. The chain's CDR3 is CASSLDPVNTGELFF. CDR3 DNA sequence: TGTGCCAGCAGCTTAGATCCAGTTAACACCGGGGAGCTGTTTTTT.

This clonotype has just a few counts. CDR3 in amino acids: CASSMEVWDSASEQYF. DNA for the CDR3: TGTGCCAGCAGCATGGAGGTTTGGGACAGTGCTTCTGAGCAGTACTTC. V usage is TRBV6-1 and J usage is TRBJ2-7; 7 nucleotides match TRBD1. The CDR3 loop spans 16 amino acids. The V gene's germline CDR1 is MNHNS and CDR2 SASEGT. Germline trimming cut 6 bases from V and 7 bases from J; bases unmatched to any gene: 18.

This clonotype was seen a few times. The chain is built from TRBV12-3 or TRBV12-4 and TRBJ2-1; 8 positions agree with TRBD1. CDR3 size: 15 residues. V shed 6 bases, J shed 4 bases, and the junction held 8 bases outside the gene matches. CDR3 sequence reads: CASSQGTGDYNEQFF. Written as DNA, the CDR3 is TGTGCCAGCAGCCAAGGGACAGGAGATTACAATGAGCAGTTCTTC.

This clonotype was picked up a small number of times. V and J are TRBV6-1 and TRBJ2-5, with 8 nucleotides matching TRBD2. The CDR3 contains 14 residues. With 5 bases clipped from V and 4 bases from J, the junction kept 6 bases outside the gene matches. The germline CDR1 and CDR2 sequences are MNHNS and SASEGT. The CDR3 DNA reads as TGTGCCAGCAGTCCCGGGAGGGGGGGAGAGACCCAGTACTTC. Protein sequence: CASSPGRGGETQYF.

The rearrangement uses TRBV6-2 or TRBV6-3 and TRBJ1-1, with D possibly being TRBD1 (6 bases). Germline loops: CDR1 MNHEY, CDR2 SVGEGT. With 2 bases removed from V and 1 base from J, the gap between germline ends came to 14 bases. The CDR3 has 16 amino acids. CDR3 region: CASSYPPTGGNTEAFF. In DNA form, the CDR3 reads TGTGCCAGCAGTTACCCACCGACAGGAGGGAACACTGAAGCTTTCTTT.

This clonotype was observed a handful of times. The chain joins TRBV9 to TRBJ1-1, with 11 bases matching TRBD1. V shed 2 bases, J shed 3 bases, and the junction held 9 bases outside the gene matches. Per germline, CDR1 SGDLS and CDR2 YYNGEE. The CDR3 spans 17 residues. CDR3 DNA sequence: TGTGCCAGCAGCGTTGAGGGACAGGGGGTTAGGGACACTGAAGCTTTCTTT. It yields the protein CASSVEGQGVRDTEAFF.

The chain couples TRBV2 to TRBJ2-4; D unresolved. Germline values: CDR1 SNHLY, CDR2 FYNNEI. CDR3 length: 14 residues. Trimming cost V 7 bases and J 3 bases, with 13 bases left between them. The CDR3, as DNA: TGTGCCAGCAATACCTTAGACGGCAAAAACATTCAGTACTTC. This encodes CASNTLDGKNIQYF.

This clonotype has only a few counts. The chain uses TRBV29-1 and TRBJ1-1; D is unclear. V shed 7 bases and J shed 1 base, with 10 bases lying between them. The CDR3 is 12 amino acids. Germline V gene sequence: CDR1 SQVTM, CDR2 ANQGSEA. CDR3 nucleotides: TGCAGCGCCCTGTTAAGGAACACTGAAGCTTTCTTT. This codes for CSALLRNTEAFF.

The J gene is TRBJ1-1, the V gene TRBV19, with unresolved D. Trimming shortened V by 6 bases and J by 0 bases, and 11 bases separated the two germline ends. Germline assignment: CDR1 LNHDA and CDR2 SQIVND (reference sequence). The CDR3 contains 14 residues. CDR3 amino acids: CASSLGSLNTEAFF. DNA for the CDR3: TGTGCCAGTAGCCTTGGCAGTCTGAACACTGAAGCTTTCTTT. The full variable domain, completed using reference TRBV19 and TRBJ1-1, is DGGITQSPKYLFRKEGQNVTLSCEQNLNHDAMYWYRQDPGQGLRLIYYSQIVNDFQKGDIAEGYSVSREKKESFPLTVTSAQKNPTAFYLCASSLGSLNTEAFFGQGTRLTVV.

This clonotype was counted only a few times. The chain couples TRBV20-1 to TRBJ2-1; 10 bases match TRBD2. The J segment lost 5 bases and the V segment lost 0 bases, leaving 4 bases of the junction unmatched. Germline V gene sequence: CDR1 DFQATT, CDR2 SNEGSKA (reference sequence). This CDR3 contains 15 residues. This CDR3 reads CSARDGTSANNEQFF. DNA for the CDR3: TGCAGTGCTAGAGATGGGACTAGCGCGAACAATGAGCAGTTCTTC.

This clonotype was counted only a few times. The rearrangement links TRBV18 to TRBJ1-6; possible D gene TRBD1, 6 bases. CDR1 is KGHSH, CDR2 LQKENI, per germline. CDR3 size: 14 residues. Trimming left V 3 bases short and J 10 bases short, with 13 bases between. The CDR3 sequence is CASSPPGQRSPLHF. The CDR3 DNA reads as TGTGCCAGCTCACCGCCTGGACAGCGCTCACCCCTCCACTTT.